Shown below are 32 T cell receptor beta chains from a single sample sequenced in a study of shared T cell receptors in the human thymus. Profiled with immunoSEQ multiplex PCR; TCRdb holds only in-frame clones, not every one. The sample shows about 610,000 clones, approximately 90% of them seen only once. These sequences were also reported in another study, on human thymus T cells.

The sample was thymocytes. These receptors came from a boy younger than two with a congenital heart defect.

The chain couples TRBV27 to TRBJ2-7; 9 nucleotides agree with TRBD1. The CDR3 sequence is 14 residues long. Germline V gene data show CDR1 as MNHEY and CDR2 as SMNVEV (reference sequence). Losses at the gene ends were 7 bases for V and 7 bases for J; bases not matched to a gene: 11. DNA of the CDR3: TGTGCCAGCACCCCGGACAGGGGCGCCGGGGAGCAGTACTTC. This codes for CASTPDRGAGEQYF.

The V gene is TRBV14, the J gene TRBJ2-7; no clear D. From germline, CDR1 is SGHDN and CDR2 FVKESK. Trimming took off 1 base at V and 7 bases at J, with 11 bases between the two ends. This CDR3 is 13 amino acids long. CDR3 DNA sequence: TGTGCCAGCAGCCAAGGACACGATCGGGAGCAGTACTTC. Amino acid sequence: CASSQGHDREQYF.

The chain joins TRBV4-1 to TRBJ2-2; 8 bases agree with TRBD1. Per germline, CDR1 MGHRA and CDR2 YSYEKL. CDR3 length: 15 amino acids. V lost 1 base to trimming and J lost 8 bases; unmatched junction nucleotides: 6. The CDR3 here is CASSQGTGTRGELFF. CDR3 bases: TGCGCCAGCAGCCAAGGGACAGGGACACGGGGGGAGCTGTTTTTT.

This clone was observed once. The CDR3 nucleotides read TGCGCCAGCAGCCAAGATGGCTTACTAATCGAAAAACTGTTTTTT. It specifies CASSQDGLLIEKLFF. V usage is TRBV4-1 and J usage is TRBJ1-4; D unresolved. Germline V gene data show CDR1 as MGHRA and CDR2 as YSYEKL. This CDR3 is 15 amino acids long. Between the trimmed V and J ends, which lost 0 bases and 8 bases, there was a span of 13 bases.

V usage is TRBV7-2 and J usage is TRBJ1-1; 10 bases fit TRBD1. Germline V gives CDR1 SGHTA, CDR2 FQGNSA. This CDR3 is built from 19 residues. V lost 3 bases, J lost 1 base, and 14 bases stayed unmatched. The CDR3 is CASSFIRDRGGVKNTEAFF. CDR3 in DNA: TGTGCCAGCAGCTTCATCCGGGACAGGGGAGGGGTGAAGAACACTGAAGCTTTCTTT.

J is TRBJ1-5 and V is TRBV30; maybe TRBD1 (6 bases). Germline values: CDR1 GTSNPN, CDR2 SVGIG (reference sequence). This CDR3 contains 15 residues. V lost 3 bases and J lost 3, with 15 bases in between. The CDR3 loop is CAWSAGVSDNQPQHF. CDR3 DNA sequence: TGTGCCTGGAGCGCAGGGGTTTCTGACAATCAGCCCCAGCATTTT.

V and J are TRBV7-3 and TRBJ2-2, with 9 positions matching TRBD2. The junction had 10 bases not matched to a gene; V was cut back by 2 bases and J by 9 bases. In germline, CDR1 is SGHTA, CDR2 FQGTGA. This CDR3 is built from 16 residues. The chain's CDR3 is CASSLGLAGNPRELFF. DNA of the CDR3: TGTGCCAGCAGCTTAGGGCTAGCGGGGAACCCACGGGAGCTGTTTTTT.

The rearrangement links TRBV6-1 to TRBJ2-3, with 9 bases fitting TRBD2. The CDR3 length is 15 residues. V lost 3 bases to trimming and J lost 1 base; unmatched junction nucleotides: 2. Germline V CDR1 and CDR2: MNHNS, SASEGT. CDR3 region: CASSDWTSGTDTQYF. The CDR3 DNA follows: TGTGCCAGCAGTGATTGGACTAGCGGCACAGATACGCAGTATTTT.

The chain employs TRBV19 and TRBJ1-5, with D tentatively TRBD1 (6 bases). V was pared by 10 bases and J by 6 bases, with 28 bases between. CDR3 length: 17 amino acids. The germline V gene has CDR1 LNHDA and CDR2 SQIVND (reference sequence). Here the CDR3 DNA reads TGTGCCAAAAGGGGGGGCTCAGGCTTCGCGCGGTTTCAGCCCCAGCATTTT. This translates into CAKRGGSGFARFQPQHF. The complete variable domain, with remaining parts taken from reference TRBV19 and TRBJ1-5, reads DGGITQSPKYLFRKEGQNVTLSCEQNLNHDAMYWYRQDPGQGLRLIYYSQIVNDFQKGDIAEGYSVSREKKESFPLTVTSAQKNPTAFYLCAKRGGSGFARFQPQHFGDGTRLSIL.

The J gene is TRBJ2-7, the V gene TRBV7-2, with TRBD1 matching over 9 bases. Per the germline V gene, CDR1 is SGHTA and CDR2 is FQGNSA. This CDR3 region has 17 residues. J gave up 7 bases and V 5 bases, and 18 bases lay outside the gene matches. The CDR3 DNA reads TGTGCCAGCAGCCCCCCAGGCGATCGGACAGGGGTTAGAGAGCAGTACTTC. Translation gives CASSPPGDRTGVREQYF. The full variable domain, rest sourced from reference TRBV7-2 and TRBJ2-7, is GAGVSQSPSNKVTEKGKDVELRCDPISGHTALYWYRQSLGQGLEFLIYFQGNSAPDKSGLPSDRFSAERTGGSVSTLTIQRTQQEDSAVYLCASSPPGDRTGVREQYFGPGTRLTVT.

This sequence joins TRBV19 and TRBJ2-7, with unresolved D. Germline loops: CDR1 LNHDA, CDR2 SQIVND (reference sequence). The CDR3 spans 12 residues. The V gene lost 1 base and the J gene lost 2 bases, with 3 bases spanning the gap. The CDR3 nucleotides read TGTGCCAGTAGTATAGGGCCCTACGAGCAGTACTTC. Residues: CASSIGPYEQYF.

This chain joins TRBV11-1 and TRBJ2-7, with D possibly matching TRBD2 (5 bases). Trimming shortened V by 3 bases and J by 0 bases, and 21 bases separated the two germline ends. Germline assignment: CDR1 SGHAT and CDR2 FQDESV (reference sequence). The CDR3 loop spans 18 amino acids. CDR3 loop: CASSFSLSSALSSYEQYF. For the CDR3, the DNA is TGTGCCAGCAGCTTTAGTTTGAGTAGCGCCCTGAGCTCCTACGAGCAGTACTTC. The full variable domain, completed using reference TRBV11-1 and TRBJ2-7, is EAEVAQSPRYKITEKSQAVAFWCDPISGHATLYWYRQILGQGPELLVQFQDESVVDDSQLPKDRFSAERLKGVDSTLKIQPAELGDSAMYLCASSFSLSSALSSYEQYFGPGTRLTVT.

The CDR3: CASTPVVGTGELFF. The DNA for the CDR3 is TGTGCCAGCACCCCGGTAGTCGGGACCGGGGAGCTGTTTTTT. This chain uses TRBV6-5 with TRBJ2-2; no definite D call. This CDR3 region has 14 residues. V lost 7 bases to trimming and J lost 5 bases, with 14 bases between them. CDR1 MNHEY and CDR2 SVGAGI come from the germline V gene.

This chain uses TRBV29-1 with TRBJ1-2; 8 bases align to TRBD1. Trimming removed 7 bases from V and 5 bases from J; junction bases left unmatched: 6. The CDR3 contains 12 residues. CDR1 SQVTM and CDR2 ANQGSEA come from the germline V gene. CDR3 nucleotide sequence: TGCAGCGGCCGGGACAGGTGGTATGGCTACACCTTC. Its translation is CSGRDRWYGYTF.

V and J are TRBV27 and TRBJ1-1; D perhaps matches TRBD1 (6 bases). This CDR3 comprises 15 residues. Trimming shortened V by 5 bases and J by 4 bases, and 17 bases separated the two germline ends. CDR1 and CDR2 (germline): MNHEY, SMNVEV (reference sequence). The CDR3 sequence: CASSLYRVRTTEAFF. Written as DNA, the CDR3 is TGTGCCAGCAGTCTATACAGGGTGCGGACCACTGAAGCTTTCTTT.

This rearrangement joins TRBV5-4 to TRBJ2-3; 9 positions agree with TRBD2. V was pared by 0 bases and J by 5 bases, with 4 bases of the junction left unmatched. Germline V lookup: CDR1 SGHNT, CDR2 YYREEE (reference sequence). CDR3 length: 15 amino acids. CDR3 in amino acids: CASSLVAGEGDTQYF. CDR3 bases: TGTGCCAGCAGCTTGGTAGCGGGAGAGGGAGATACGCAGTATTTT. The variable domain in full, with the rest retrieved from reference TRBV5-4 and TRBJ2-3, is ETGVTQSPTHLIKTRGQQVTLRCSSQSGHNTVSWYQQALGQGPQFIFQYYREEENGRGNFPPRFSGLQFPNYSSELNVNALELDDSALYLCASSLVAGEGDTQYFGPGTRLTVL.

The chain uses TRBV5-5 and TRBJ1-2; TRBD1 agrees at 7 bases. Germline V gene data show CDR1 as SGHKS and CDR2 as YYEKEE (reference sequence). J gave up 4 bases and V 2 bases, and 5 bases lay outside the gene matches. CDR3 length: 14 amino acids. The chain's CDR3 is CASSFDRDGYGYTF. Here the CDR3 DNA reads TGTGCCAGCAGCTTTGACAGGGATGGCTATGGCTACACCTTC.

The chain uses TRBV28 and TRBJ2-7; tentatively, D is TRBD1 (6 bases). Germline assignment: CDR1 MDHEN and CDR2 SYDVKM. Trimming took 4 bases from V and 0 from J, leaving 10 bases between them. There are 14 residues in the CDR3. The CDR3, as DNA: TGTGCCAGCAGTTCGGTGGGACACTCCTACGAGCAGTACTTC. Its protein is CASSSVGHSYEQYF.

This clone was recorded once. The CDR3 nucleotides are TGCGCCAGCAGTCAACCCCTGCGTGGGGAGGTCTACGCAGATACGCAGTATTTT. Protein product: CASSQPLRGEVYADTQYF. The chain links TRBV23-1 to TRBJ2-3; TRBD2 is a possible D gene (6 bases). TRBV23-1 is an ORF; its function is uncertain. The CDR3 totals 18 residues. The V and J ends lost 2 bases and 4 bases respectively, with 22 bases between them.

J is TRBJ1-1 and V is TRBV19, with 8 bases identical to TRBD1. The CDR3 has 22 amino acids. Germline V CDR1 and CDR2: LNHDA, SQIVND (reference sequence). V dropped 3 bases and J dropped 0; count of bases not matched to a gene: 24. In nucleotides, the CDR3 is TGTGCCAGTAGTATCCCCCGGAGTCGTCCAGGGGGCCTTGACACCATGAACACTGAAGCTTTCTTT. It yields the protein CASSIPRSRPGGLDTMNTEAFF.

The chain carries TRBV19 and TRBJ2-2; 14 bases agree with TRBD2. CDR1 is LNHDA and CDR2 is SQIVND in the germline V gene (reference sequence). V lost 3 bases to trimming and J lost 4 bases; unmatched junction nucleotides: 7. The CDR3 loop spans 18 amino acids. In DNA, the CDR3 is TGTGCCAGTAGTATGGTGACTAGCGGGAGGGTCGGCACCGGGGAGCTGTTTTTT. Its protein is CASSMVTSGRVGTGELFF.

The chain combines TRBV19 with TRBJ2-3; 10 bases are shared with TRBD2. The length of the CDR3 is 17 residues. Germline CDR1 reads LNHDA; CDR2 reads SQIVND (reference sequence). V shed 0 bases, J shed 4 bases, and the junction held 7 bases outside the gene matches. DNA for the CDR3: TGTGCCAGTAGTATAGATCTGGCTAGCGGGAGACCAGATACGCAGTATTTT. As protein: CASSIDLASGRPDTQYF.

This clone has only a few counts. The chain combines TRBV6-5 with TRBJ1-3; no clear D gene. The CDR3 totals 14 residues. V was cut by 6 bases and J by 1 base, with 10 bases left in between. The germline V gene encodes CDR1 MNHEY and CDR2 SVGAGI. CDR3 nucleotides: TGTGCCAGCAGCCCAAGCGGGTCTGGAAACACCATATATTTT. Translating gives CASSPSGSGNTIYF.

The genes are TRBV6-1 and TRBJ2-7; 10 bases align to TRBD1. The junction had 12 bases not matched to a gene; V was cut back by 4 bases and J by 3 bases. This CDR3 region has 17 residues. The germline gives CDR1 MNHNS, CDR2 SASEGT. CDR3 in amino acids: CASSATVGTGARYEQYF. As DNA, the CDR3 is TGTGCCAGCAGTGCCACCGTGGGGACAGGGGCCCGCTACGAGCAGTACTTC.

This chain connects TRBV5-5 to TRBJ2-4; TRBD1 might be the D (5 bases). V was pared by 0 bases and J by 0 bases, with 10 bases between. CDR3 length equals 16 residues. Germline V gives CDR1 SGHKS, CDR2 YYEKEE (reference sequence). The CDR3 spells CASSLVGAVAKNIQYF. The DNA for the CDR3 is TGTGCCAGCAGCTTGGTAGGGGCGGTAGCCAAAAACATTCAGTACTTC.

This clone was found once. The rearrangement links TRBV6-1 to TRBJ2-7, with a weak D call TRBD1 (6 bases). CDR3 size: 20 residues. With 4 bases removed from V and 0 bases from J, the gap between germline ends came to 28 bases. Per the germline V gene, CDR1 is MNHNS and CDR2 is SASEGT. The CDR3: CASSGTSEGRGPPFSYEQYF. Written as DNA, the CDR3 is TGTGCCAGCAGTGGGACTTCCGAGGGCAGGGGTCCCCCTTTCTCCTACGAGCAGTACTTC.

The CDR3 DNA follows: TGTGCCAGCAGCTTGGACCCTATCTCGGGTGAGCAGTTCTTC. Its protein product is CASSLDPISGEQFF. This sequence joins TRBV5-5 and TRBJ2-1, with D unresolved. The CDR3 spans 14 residues. V was shortened by 0 bases and J by 9 bases, with 13 bases between the two germline ends. Germline loops: CDR1 SGHKS, CDR2 YYEKEE (reference sequence).

The chain carries TRBV5-1 and TRBJ2-4; TRBD1 agrees at 9 bases. Germline lookup yields CDR1 SGHRS and CDR2 YFSETQ. Losses at the gene ends were 1 base for V and 5 bases for J; bases not matched to a gene: 13. The CDR3 runs to 18 residues. The CDR3 DNA reads as TGCGCCAGCAGCTTGCCACAGGGGTCCACAGGGGGCCAAAACATTCAGTACTTC. This translates into CASSLPQGSTGGQNIQYF.

The chain is built from TRBV4-3 and TRBJ2-2, with 8 bases matching TRBD2. Germline-derived CDR1 and CDR2 are LGHNA and YSLEER. Trimming at V came to 3 bases and at J to 0 bases, leaving 3 bases not matched to a gene. The CDR3 has 16 amino acids. The CDR3 protein is CASSHEREPNTGELFF. CDR3 nucleotides: TGCGCCAGCAGCCACGAGCGGGAGCCGAACACCGGGGAGCTGTTTTTT.

This chain uses TRBV28 with TRBJ2-1, with TRBD2 as a possible D gene (6 bases). The CDR3 sequence is 14 residues long. Trimming removed 5 bases from V and 5 bases from J, with 13 bases in between. Germline V lookup: CDR1 MDHEN, CDR2 SYDVKM. This CDR3 is CASSPLRGHNEQFF. In DNA form, the CDR3 reads TGTGCCAGCAGTCCTCTGCGGGGCCACAATGAGCAGTTCTTC.

Of note for this clone: A junction boundary mismatches the germline segment, possibly from a read error. V gene TRBV7-7 combines with J gene TRBJ2-1, with TRBD2 as a possible D gene (6 bases). CDR3 length: 15 residues. Looked up from germline, CDR1 is SSHAT and CDR2 is FNYEAQ (reference sequence). CDR3 sequence reads: CASSSGPEGYNEQFF. For the CDR3, the DNA is TGTGCTAGCAGCTCCGGACCGGAGGGGTACAATGAGCAGTTCTTC.

This clone was picked up a small number of times. The rearrangement joins TRBV5-1 to TRBJ1-1; D ambiguous. Germline CDR1 SGHRS, CDR2 YFSETQ. This CDR3 region has 15 residues. The germline V and J ends were trimmed by 4 bases and 1 base, with 14 bases remaining between them. The CDR3 DNA follows: TGCGCCAGCAGCCCCCTCCGCCGGGGGAACACTGAAGCTTTCTTT. As protein: CASSPLRRGNTEAFF.